Reported below is one T cell receptor (beta chain). Its target is unknown. This CDR3 is 15 amino acids long. Per germline, CDR1 SGHVS and CDR2 FNYEAQ. V gave up 5 bases and J gave up 4 bases; unmatched junction bases: 6. Clones were sequenced by immunoSEQ multiplex PCR, and TCRdb holds only the in-frame ones, with some missing. The sample includes 7,000 to 9,500 clones, around two thirds seen only once; the top ten take over 15%. This sample is drawn from a study of CD4+ T cells in melanoma. General study results and limits: CD8+ T cell, macrophage and B cell function reportedly correlated with neoantigen-specific CD4+ T cells.

This sequence joins TRBV7-6 and TRBJ2-3; 10 positions match TRBD2. The sequenced sample was cells from a culture (not recorded whether cultured in vitro). This clonotype originated in a human donor with melanoma. The CDR3: CASSLTGTSADTQYF. The CDR3, as DNA: TGTGCCAGCAGCCTTACCGGGACTAGCGCAGATACGCAGTATTTT.